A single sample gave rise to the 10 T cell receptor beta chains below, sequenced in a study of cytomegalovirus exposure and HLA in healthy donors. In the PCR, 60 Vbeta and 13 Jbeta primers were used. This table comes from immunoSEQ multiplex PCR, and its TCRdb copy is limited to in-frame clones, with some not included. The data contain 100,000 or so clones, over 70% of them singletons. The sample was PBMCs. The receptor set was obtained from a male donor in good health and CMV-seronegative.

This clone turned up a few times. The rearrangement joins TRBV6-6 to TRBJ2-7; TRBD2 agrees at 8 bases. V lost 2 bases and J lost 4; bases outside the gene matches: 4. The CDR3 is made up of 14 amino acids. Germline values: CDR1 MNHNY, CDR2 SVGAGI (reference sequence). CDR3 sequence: CASSYGGGRYEQYF. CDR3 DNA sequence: TGTGCCAGCAGTTACGGTGGCGGGAGGTACGAGCAGTACTTC.

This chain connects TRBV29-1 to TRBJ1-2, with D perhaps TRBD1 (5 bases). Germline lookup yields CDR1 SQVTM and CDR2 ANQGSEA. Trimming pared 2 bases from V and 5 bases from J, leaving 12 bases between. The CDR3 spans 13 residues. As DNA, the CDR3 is TGCAGCGTTGAAAACAACAAGGGGTATGGCTACACCTTC. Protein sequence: CSVENNKGYGYTF. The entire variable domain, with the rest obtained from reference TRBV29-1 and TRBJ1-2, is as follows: SAVISQKPSRDICQRGTSLTIQCQVDSQVTMMFWYRQQPGQSLTLIATANQGSEATYESGFVIDKFPISRPNLTFSTLTVSNMSPEDSSIYLCSVENNKGYGYTFGSGTRLTVV.

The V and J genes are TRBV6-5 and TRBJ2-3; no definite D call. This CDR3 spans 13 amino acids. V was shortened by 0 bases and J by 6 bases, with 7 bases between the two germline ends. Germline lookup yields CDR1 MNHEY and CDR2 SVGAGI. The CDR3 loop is CASSYSVADTQYF. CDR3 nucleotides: TGTGCCAGCAGTTACTCCGTTGCGGATACGCAGTATTTT.

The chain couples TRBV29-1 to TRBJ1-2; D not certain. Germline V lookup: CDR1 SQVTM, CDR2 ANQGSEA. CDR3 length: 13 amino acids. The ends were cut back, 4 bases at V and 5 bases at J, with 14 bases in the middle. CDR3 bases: TGCAGCGTTGTGGAGGGAAAGATATATGGCTACACCTTC. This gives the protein CSVVEGKIYGYTF.

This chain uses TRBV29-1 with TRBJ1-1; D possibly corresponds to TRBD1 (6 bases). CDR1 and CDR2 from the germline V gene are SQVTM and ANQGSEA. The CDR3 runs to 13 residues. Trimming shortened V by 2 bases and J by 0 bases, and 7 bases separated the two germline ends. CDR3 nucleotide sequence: TGCAGCGTTGAAAGGGGGATGAACACTGAAGCTTTCTTT. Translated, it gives CSVERGMNTEAFF. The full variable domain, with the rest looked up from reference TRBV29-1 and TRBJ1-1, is SAVISQKPSRDICQRGTSLTIQCQVDSQVTMMFWYRQQPGQSLTLIATANQGSEATYESGFVIDKFPISRPNLTFSTLTVSNMSPEDSSIYLCSVERGMNTEAFFGQGTRLTVV.

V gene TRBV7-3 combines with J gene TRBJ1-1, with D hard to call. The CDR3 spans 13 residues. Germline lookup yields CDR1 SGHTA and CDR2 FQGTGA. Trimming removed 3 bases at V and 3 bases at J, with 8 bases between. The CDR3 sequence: CASSFNEDTEAFF. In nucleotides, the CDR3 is TGTGCCAGCAGCTTCAACGAGGACACTGAAGCTTTCTTT.

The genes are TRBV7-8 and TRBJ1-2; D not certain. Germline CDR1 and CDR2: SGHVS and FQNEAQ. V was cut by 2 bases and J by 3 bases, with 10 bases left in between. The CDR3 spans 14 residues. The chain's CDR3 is CASSLQAEDYGYTF. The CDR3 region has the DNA TGTGCCAGCAGCTTACAGGCGGAGGACTATGGCTACACCTTC.

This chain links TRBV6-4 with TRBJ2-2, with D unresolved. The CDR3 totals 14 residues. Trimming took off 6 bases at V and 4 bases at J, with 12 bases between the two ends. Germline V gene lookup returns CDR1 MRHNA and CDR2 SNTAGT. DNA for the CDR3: TGTGCCAGCAGAGACGGCCTCCCCACCGGGGAGCTGTTTTTT. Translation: CASRDGLPTGELFF.

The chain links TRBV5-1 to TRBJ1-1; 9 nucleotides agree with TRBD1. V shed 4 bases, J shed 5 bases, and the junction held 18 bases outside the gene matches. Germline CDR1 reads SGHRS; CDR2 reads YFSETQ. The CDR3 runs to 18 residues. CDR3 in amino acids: CASSKGQGGIFYVTEAFF. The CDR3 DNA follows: TGCGCCAGCAGCAAGGGACAGGGAGGAATATTCTACGTGACTGAAGCTTTCTTT.

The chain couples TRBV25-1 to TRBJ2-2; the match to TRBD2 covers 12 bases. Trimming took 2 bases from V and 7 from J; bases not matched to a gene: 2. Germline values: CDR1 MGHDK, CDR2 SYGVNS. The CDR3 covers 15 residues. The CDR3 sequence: CASSEPSGRGGELFF. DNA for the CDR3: TGTGCCAGCAGTGAACCTAGCGGGAGGGGCGGGGAGCTGTTTTTT. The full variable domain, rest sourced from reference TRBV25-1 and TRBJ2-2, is EADIYQTPRYLVIGTGKKITLECSQTMGHDKMYWYQQDPGMELHLIHYSYGVNSTEKGDLSSESTVSRIRTEHFPLTLESARPSHTSQYLCASSEPSGRGGELFFGEGSRLTVL.